A single T cell receptor (beta chain) is shown here with its context. The antigen remains undetermined. Trimming pared 4 bases from V and 3 bases from J, leaving 23 bases between. The germline V gene has CDR1 SQVTM and CDR2 ANQGSEA. The CDR3 loop spans 17 amino acids. The sample belongs to a study of T-cell reconstitution after alpha-beta-depleted transplantation in children. Study observations and caveats: For some patients, TCRbeta diversity was high at day 60 because of recipient T cells and thymic progenitors that survived. The origin of alpha-beta T cells about two months after transplant was reportedly several hundred expanded graft clones. The main origin of T-cell counts and diversity one year after transplant was newly produced T cells.

Researchers prepared the TCRbeta library using unique molecular identifiers, the study reports. TCRdb passed the PCR reads through MiXCR, listing each CDR3 protein once. The sample lists 350,000 to 500,000 distinct CDR3 sequences, roughly two fifths occurring once. The receptor was derived from a girl aged 2 to 9 with aplastic anemia, due to receive a stem cell transplant. The specimen was PBMCs, collected before TCRalphabeta/CD19-depleted stem cell transplant. The chain carries TRBV29-1 and TRBJ2-3; D may be TRBD2 (5 bases). In DNA form, the CDR3 reads TGCAGCGTTGTGCCCCGGCGGGCCCTTCGAGGGACAGATACGCAGTATTTT. Translation gives CSVVPRRALRGTDTQYF.